These T cell receptor beta chains were read from a single sample in a study of T cell responses to AZD1222 COVID-19 vaccine. TCRdb's table, derived via immunoSEQ multiplex PCR, lists solely in-frame clones and lacks some. The sample has about 110,000 clones, roughly 92% seen once. The material was peripheral blood, obtained 28 days after the second AZD1222 dose. These TCRs come from an adult who received the AZD1222 COVID-19 vaccine. Both conserved end residues are part of each CDR3. The D gene is left open where the match is weak. Clone size appears in some rows only: once, few, many, or a class for an expanded clone.

NA TRBJ1-2 TRBV7-2 NA CASSPTAGDVGYGYTF TGTGCCAGCAGCCCTACCGCAGGGGATGTTGGCTATGGCTACACCTTC
NA TRBJ2-7 TRBV9 NA CASSVKGSSYEQYF TGTGCCAGCAGCGTAAAGGGCAGCTCCTACGAGCAGTACTTC
NA TRBJ2-2 TRBV18 NA CASSLGQGTSNTGELFF TGTGCCAGCTCACTTGGGCAGGGGACTTCGAACACCGGGGAGCTGTTTTTT
NA TRBJ1-2 TRBV11-2 NA CASSSTSGRRGGYTF TGTGCCAGCAGCTCAACCTCAGGGAGGCGCGGTGGCTACACCTTC
NA TRBJ1-6 TRBV12-3/TRBV12-4 NA CASSLGRASPLHF TGTGCCAGCAGTTTAGGTAGGGCTTCACCCCTCCACTTT
TRBD1 TRBJ1-1 TRBV7-8 NA CASSLGTGNTEAFF TGTGCCAGCAGCTTAGGGACAGGGAACACTGAAGCTTTCTTT
NA TRBJ1-4 TRBV5-1 NA CASTPAGATNEKLFF TGCGCCAGCACCCCCGCCGGAGCAACTAATGAAAAACTGTTTTTT
TRBD1 TRBJ1-2 TRBV6-5 NA CASSRTGMDGYTF TGTGCCAGCAGCCGGACAGGAATGGATGGCTACACCTTC
TRBD2 TRBJ2-7 TRBV18 NA CASSPPRGGYEQYF TGTGCCAGCTCGCCGCCCCGGGGGGGCTACGAGCAGTACTTC
TRBD1 TRBJ2-7 TRBV5-4 NA CASSYRDRASYEQYF TGTGCCAGCAGCTACCGGGACAGGGCCTCCTACGAGCAGTACTTC
NA TRBJ1-4 TRBV6-5 NA CASSPYPGEKLFF TGTGCCAGCAGCCCCTACCCGGGTGAAAAACTGTTTTTT
NA TRBJ1-2 TRBV19 NA CASSTGQGQVYGYTF TGTGCCAGTAGCACCGGCCAGGGACAAGTCTATGGCTACACCTTC
NA TRBJ2-5 TRBV4-1 NA CASSPTGGRETQYF TGCGCCAGCAGCCCGACTGGAGGGCGGGAGACCCAGTACTTC
NA TRBJ2-7 TRBV3-1/TRBV3-2 NA CASSQGGGTYGQYF TGTGCCAGCAGCCAAGGAGGAGGGACCTACGGGCAGTACTTC
NA TRBJ1-5 TRBV2 NA CASSLGGPDQPQHF TGTGCCAGCAGCCTTGGGGGACCCGACCAGCCCCAGCATTTT
NA TRBJ2-3 TRBV7-2 NA CASSSEPRGADTQYF TGTGCCAGCAGCTCCGAACCTCGAGGGGCAGATACGCAGTATTTT
NA TRBJ2-2 TRBV6-1 NA CASSDGGTGELFF TGTGCCAGCAGTGACGGGGGCACCGGGGAGCTGTTTTTT
NA TRBJ1-2 TRBV28 few CASSFAGGRTF TGTGCCAGCAGTTTCGCCGGGGGAAGGACCTTC
TRBD2 TRBJ2-3 TRBV7-9 once CASSLIAGDVDTQYF TGTGCCAGCAGCTTAATCGCGGGGGACGTTGATACGCAGTATTTT
TRBD1 TRBJ1-1 TRBV5-1 NA CASSGRPGGYGADTEAFF TGCGCCAGCAGTGGAAGGCCAGGGGGTTACGGTGCGGACACTGAAGCTTTCTTT
NA TRBJ1-1 TRBV18 NA CASCRSLNTEAFF TGTGCCAGCTGTAGGAGTTTGAACACTGAAGCTTTCTTT
NA TRBJ2-1 TRBV10-3 NA CAITDPTYNEQFF TGTGCCATCACGGATCCAACCTACAATGAGCAGTTCTTC
TRBD2 TRBJ2-1 TRBV9 NA CASSVAGGNSYNEQFF TGTGCCAGCAGCGTAGCGGGGGGGAACTCCTACAATGAGCAGTTCTTC
TRBD1 TRBJ1-6 TRBV7-8 once CASSLTGTVGSPLHF TGTGCCAGCAGCTTAACCGGGACAGTCGGTTCACCCCTCCACTTT
TRBD1 TRBJ1-4 TRBV7-9 NA CASSLWGGQGGEKLFF TGTGCCAGCAGCTTATGGGGAGGACAGGGAGGTGAAAAACTGTTTTTT
NA TRBJ2-2 TRBV15 NA CATSTEDRELFF TGTGCCACCAGCACAGAGGACAGGGAGCTGTTTTTT
TRBD2 TRBJ2-1 TRBV2 NA CASRKGLAGNNEQFF TGTGCCAGCAGGAAGGGACTAGCGGGGAACAATGAGCAGTTCTTC
TRBD1 TRBJ1-2 TRBV7-2 NA CASSVASSGTGNYGYTF TGTGCCAGCAGCGTGGCTAGTTCCGGGACAGGGAACTATGGCTACACCTTC
NA TRBJ1-5 TRBV3-1/TRBV3-2 NA CASSRPGGQAQHF TGTGCCAGCAGCCGGCCCGGTGGGCAAGCCCAGCATTTT